This T cell receptor beta chain was observed in a study of shared clonotypes between healthy human individuals. Looking at the study overall: CD4 naive cells filled three plates per donor, CD4 memory three, CD8 naive two and CD8 memory one. Study outcomes and limitations: It was the few donors that limited the genetic and exposure-history diversity represented.

Germline values: CDR1 KGHSH, CDR2 LQKENI. The CDR3 runs to 14 residues. The ends lost 3 bases at V and 6 bases at J; junction bases unmatched: 5. The investigators split CD4+ cells into a CD45RA+ naive subset and a CD45RA-negative memory subset. Assay: immunoSEQ multiplex PCR; the TCRdb copy retains only in-frame clones and omits some. The table records about 2.3 million clones, 80% to 95% of them present only once. Concerning this clone itself: Its antigen is still unknown.

This chain connects TRBV18 to TRBJ2-7, with TRBD2 matching over 10 bases. The source of this sequence is a man between 18 and 35 years old in good health. Some clones in this sample may be carry-over from other donors' samples. The sequencing sample was made of naive CD4+ T cells from PBMCs. The subset denotes: CD45RA+ positively selected. The DNA for the CDR3 is TGTGCCAGCTCACCGGCTAGCGGGAGTACCGAGCAGTACTTC. Translated, it gives CASSPASGSTEQYF. The full variable domain, rest sourced from reference TRBV18 and TRBJ2-7, is NAGVMQNPRHLVRRRGQEARLRCSPMKGHSHVYWYRQLPEEGLKFMVYLQKENIIDESGMPKERFSAEFPKEGPSILRIQQVVRGDSAAYFCASSPASGSTEQYFGPGTRLTVT.